This TCR beta chain emerged from a study of vaccination effects on CD4 cells after COVID-19. Germline CDR1 and CDR2: DFQATT and SNEGSKA (reference sequence). The V and J ends lost 3 bases and 2 bases respectively, with 11 bases between them. The CDR3 is made up of 14 amino acids. A note on this clone: Its antigen is unidentified.

Data came from immunoSEQ multiplex PCR; TCRdb stores just in-frame clones and leaves some out. Of more than 35,000 clones listed, roughly four fifths are singletons. The ViraFEST assay expanded antigen-specific CD4+ T cells with viral peptide pools before sequencing. Between days 9 and 11 of culture, CD4+ T cells were separated out. Participants were vaccinated with two doses of either the BNT162b2 or mRNA-1273 vaccine. A half-volume exchange with IL-2 medium occurred on days 3 and 7. The TCR was taken from a human donor who received a COVID-19 vaccine. Some clones in this sample may be carry-over from other donors' samples. Here the sequenced sample was CD4+ T cells from PBMCs cultured with HCoV-NL63 spike peptides, taken after COVID-19 vaccination. The chain joins TRBV20-1 to TRBJ1-5, with a weak D call TRBD1 (5 bases). CDR3 residues: CSASLGPGNQPQHF. In DNA, the CDR3 is TGCAGTGCTAGTCTGGGGCCGGGCAATCAGCCCCAGCATTTT.